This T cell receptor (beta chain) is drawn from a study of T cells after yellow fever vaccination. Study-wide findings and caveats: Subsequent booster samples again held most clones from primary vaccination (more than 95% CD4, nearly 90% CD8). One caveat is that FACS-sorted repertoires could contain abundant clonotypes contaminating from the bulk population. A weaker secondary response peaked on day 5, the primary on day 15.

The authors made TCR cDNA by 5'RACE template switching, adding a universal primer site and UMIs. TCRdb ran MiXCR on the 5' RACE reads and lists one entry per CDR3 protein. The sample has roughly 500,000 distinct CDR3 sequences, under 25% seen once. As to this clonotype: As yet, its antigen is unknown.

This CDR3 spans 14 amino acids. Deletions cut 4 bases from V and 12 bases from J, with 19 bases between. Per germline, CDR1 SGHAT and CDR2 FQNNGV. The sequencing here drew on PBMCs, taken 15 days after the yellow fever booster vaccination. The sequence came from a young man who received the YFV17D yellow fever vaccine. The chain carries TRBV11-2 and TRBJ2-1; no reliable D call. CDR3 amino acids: CASSSSTGPRGQFF. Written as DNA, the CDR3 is TGTGCCAGCAGCTCCTCAACGGGCCCCAGAGGGCAGTTCTTC.